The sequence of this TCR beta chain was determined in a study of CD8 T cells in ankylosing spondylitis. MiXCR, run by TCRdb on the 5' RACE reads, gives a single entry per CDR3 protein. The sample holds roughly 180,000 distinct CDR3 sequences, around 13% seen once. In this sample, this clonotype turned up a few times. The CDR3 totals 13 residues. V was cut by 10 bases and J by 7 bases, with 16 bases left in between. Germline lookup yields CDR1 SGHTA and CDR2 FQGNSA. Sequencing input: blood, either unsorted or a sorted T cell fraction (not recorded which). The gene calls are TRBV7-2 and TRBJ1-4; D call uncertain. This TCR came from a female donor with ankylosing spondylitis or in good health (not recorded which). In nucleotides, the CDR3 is TGTGCCATCCGCCGGAGTATTGGTGAAAAACTGTTTTTT. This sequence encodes CAIRRSIGEKLFF.